The T cell receptor (beta chain) described here comes from a study of blood T cell repertoires in COVID-19. As for the study in general: Some COVID-19 samples were acute and others convalescent; all came from the United States, Italy and Spain. T cells, B-cell-depleted T cells, or PBMCs provided the cDNA or gDNA that served as material.

The repertoire was sequenced with immunoSEQ multiplex PCR; TCRdb's copy has only in-frame clones and lacks some. This table has tens of thousands of clones, more than 80% appearing once. Per the germline V gene, CDR1 is LNHNV and CDR2 is YYDKDF (reference sequence). V was cut by 1 base and J by 1 base, with 5 bases left in between. The CDR3 totals 14 residues. The V gene is TRBV15, the J gene TRBJ1-3; no clear D gene. The clonotype originates from a human donor in a cohort sampled during active COVID-19. Sequenced input: peripheral blood. The chain's CDR3 is CATSRALSGNTIYF. The CDR3 DNA is TGTGCCACCAGCAGAGCACTTTCTGGAAACACCATATATTTT.